This T cell receptor beta chain is from a study of T cell clonality in common variable immunodeficiency. Study outcomes and limitations: In common variable immunodeficiency, TCR beta chains reportedly carried fewer deletions and N-nucleotide insertions.

V lost 2 bases and J lost 0; bases outside the gene matches: 13. CDR3 length: 20 residues. Germline CDR1 KGHSH, CDR2 LQKENI. By share, this clone ranks as medium-sized. Its antigen remains unknown. The sequence runs out 3 residues before the end of the CDR3; the remainder is reconstructed from the germline J gene. The method was immunoSEQ multiplex PCR; TCRdb's version includes in-frame clones alone and lacks a portion of them. Singletons are absent from the sample, which has 16,000 or so clones. The chain has TRBV18 and TRBJ2-6, with 7 bases aligning to TRBD2. The clonotype was recovered from a human donor with common variable immunodeficiency. The sample consisted of peripheral blood mononuclear cells. CDR3 DNA, as far as it was read: TGTGCCAGCTCACCAATAGGGTTTGCGGGGGAGTACTCTGGGGCCAACGTC. Its translation: CASSPIGFAGEYSGANV. The whole CDR3 region reads CASSPIGFAGEYSGANVLTF. Using reference TRBV18 and TRBJ2-6 for the parts outside the CDR3, the full variable domain is NAGVMQNPRHLVRRRGQEARLRCSPMKGHSHVYWYRQLPEEGLKFMVYLQKENIIDESGMPKERFSAEFPKEGPSILRIQQVVRGDSAAYFCASSPIGFAGEYSGANVLTFGAGSRLTVL.